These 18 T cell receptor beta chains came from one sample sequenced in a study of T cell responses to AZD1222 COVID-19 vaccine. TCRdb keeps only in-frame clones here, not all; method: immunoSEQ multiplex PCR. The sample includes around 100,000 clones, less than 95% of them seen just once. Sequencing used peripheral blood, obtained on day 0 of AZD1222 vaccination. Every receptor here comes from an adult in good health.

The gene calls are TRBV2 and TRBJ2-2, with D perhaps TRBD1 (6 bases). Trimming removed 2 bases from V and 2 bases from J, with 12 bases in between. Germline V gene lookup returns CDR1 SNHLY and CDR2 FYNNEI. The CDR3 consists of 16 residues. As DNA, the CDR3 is TGTGCCAGCAGTGAACGGGACACCTATAACACCGGGGAGCTGTTTTTT. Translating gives CASSERDTYNTGELFF.

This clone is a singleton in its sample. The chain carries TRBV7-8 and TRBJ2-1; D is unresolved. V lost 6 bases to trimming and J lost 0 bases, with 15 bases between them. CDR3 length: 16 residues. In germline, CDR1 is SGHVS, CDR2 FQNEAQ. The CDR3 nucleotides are TGTGCCAGCAGATATCAAGGTAGGAGCTCCTACAATGAGCAGTTCTTC. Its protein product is CASRYQGRSSYNEQFF.

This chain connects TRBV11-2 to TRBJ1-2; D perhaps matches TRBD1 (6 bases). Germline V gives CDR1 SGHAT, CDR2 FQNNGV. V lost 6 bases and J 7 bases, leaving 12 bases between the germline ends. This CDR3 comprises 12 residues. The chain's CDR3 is CASRAGEVGYTF. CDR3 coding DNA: TGTGCCAGCAGAGCAGGGGAAGTTGGCTACACCTTC.

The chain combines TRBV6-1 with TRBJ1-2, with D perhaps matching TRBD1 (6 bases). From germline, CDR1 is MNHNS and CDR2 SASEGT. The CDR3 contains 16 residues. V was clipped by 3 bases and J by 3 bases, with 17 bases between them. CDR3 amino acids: CASSDFLDRPDYGYTF. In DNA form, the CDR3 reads TGTGCCAGCAGTGATTTTCTAGACAGGCCCGACTATGGCTACACCTTC.

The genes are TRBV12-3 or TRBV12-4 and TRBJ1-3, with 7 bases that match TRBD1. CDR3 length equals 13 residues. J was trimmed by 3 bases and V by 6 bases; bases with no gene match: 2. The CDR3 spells CASSRDSGNTIYF. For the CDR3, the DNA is TGTGCCAGCAGCCGGGACAGTGGAAACACCATATATTTT.

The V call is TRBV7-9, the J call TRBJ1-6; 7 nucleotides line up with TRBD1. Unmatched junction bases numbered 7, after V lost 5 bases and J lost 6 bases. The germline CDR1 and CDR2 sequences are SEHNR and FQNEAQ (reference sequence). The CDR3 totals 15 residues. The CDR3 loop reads CASSHWDRRNSPLHF. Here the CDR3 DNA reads TGTGCCAGCAGCCACTGGGACAGACGTAATTCACCCCTCCACTTT.

For the CDR3, the DNA is TGTGCCTGGAGTGTGCAGGGAAACACTGAAGCTTTCTTT. As protein: CAWSVQGNTEAFF. The rearrangement uses TRBV30 and TRBJ1-1; tentative D call: TRBD1 (5 bases). CDR1 and CDR2 from the germline V gene are GTSNPN and SVGIG (reference sequence). CDR3 length: 13 amino acids. The germline V and J ends were trimmed by 0 bases and 2 bases, with 7 bases remaining between them.

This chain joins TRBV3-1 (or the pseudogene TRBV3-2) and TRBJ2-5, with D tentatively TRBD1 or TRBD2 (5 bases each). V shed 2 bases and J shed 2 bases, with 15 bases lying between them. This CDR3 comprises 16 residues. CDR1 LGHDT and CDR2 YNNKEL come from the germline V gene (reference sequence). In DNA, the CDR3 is TGTGCCAGCAGCCAAAGTATTACTAGGGGTCAAGAGACCCAGTACTTC. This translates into CASSQSITRGQETQYF.

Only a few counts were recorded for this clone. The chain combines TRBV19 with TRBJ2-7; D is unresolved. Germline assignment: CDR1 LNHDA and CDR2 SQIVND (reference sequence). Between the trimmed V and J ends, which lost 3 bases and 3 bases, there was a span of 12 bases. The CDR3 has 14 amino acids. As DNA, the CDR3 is TGTGCCAGTAGTATGGGAACAGAGTTCTACGAGCAGTACTTC. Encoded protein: CASSMGTEFYEQYF.

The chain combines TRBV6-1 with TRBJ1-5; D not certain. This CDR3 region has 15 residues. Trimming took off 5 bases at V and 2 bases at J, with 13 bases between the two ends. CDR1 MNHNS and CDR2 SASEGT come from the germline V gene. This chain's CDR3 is CASSSFSIGNQPQHF. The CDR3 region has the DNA TGTGCCAGCAGTTCCTTCAGCATCGGCAATCAGCCCCAGCATTTT.

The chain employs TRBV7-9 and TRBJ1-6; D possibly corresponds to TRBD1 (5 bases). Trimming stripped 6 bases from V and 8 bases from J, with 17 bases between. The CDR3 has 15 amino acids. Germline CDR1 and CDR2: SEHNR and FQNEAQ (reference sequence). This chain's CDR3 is CASSREAGRDSPLHF. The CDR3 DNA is TGTGCCAGCAGTAGAGAGGCAGGGAGGGATTCACCCCTCCACTTT.

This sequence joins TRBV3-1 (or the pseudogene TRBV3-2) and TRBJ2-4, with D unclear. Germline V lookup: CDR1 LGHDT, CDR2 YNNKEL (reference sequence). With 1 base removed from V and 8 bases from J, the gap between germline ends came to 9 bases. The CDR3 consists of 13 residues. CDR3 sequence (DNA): TGTGCCAGCAGCCAAGCGGCCGTGGACATTCAGTACTTC. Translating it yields CASSQAAVDIQYF.

The CDR3 coding sequence is TGTGCCAGCAGCATGGACATCCGCTACGAGCAGTACTTC. Amino acids: CASSMDIRYEQYF. The chain has TRBV5-5 and TRBJ2-7; TRBD1 might be the D (5 bases). The CDR3 sequence is 13 residues long. Trimming shortened V by 4 bases and J by 3 bases, and 11 bases separated the two germline ends. Germline V gives CDR1 SGHKS, CDR2 YYEKEE (reference sequence).

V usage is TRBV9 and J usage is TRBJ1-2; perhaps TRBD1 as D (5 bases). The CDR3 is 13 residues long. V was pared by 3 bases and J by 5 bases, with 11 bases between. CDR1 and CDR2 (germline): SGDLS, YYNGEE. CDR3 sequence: CASSEGRGYGYTF. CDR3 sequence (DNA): TGTGCCAGCAGCGAGGGACGGGGGTATGGCTACACCTTC.

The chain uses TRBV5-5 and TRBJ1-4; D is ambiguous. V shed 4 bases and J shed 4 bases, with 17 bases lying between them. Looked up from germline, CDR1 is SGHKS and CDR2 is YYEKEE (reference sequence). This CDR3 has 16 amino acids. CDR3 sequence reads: CASSPGLDLLNEKLFF. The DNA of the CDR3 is TGTGCCAGCAGCCCCGGCCTAGATCTGCTTAATGAAAAACTGTTTTTT.

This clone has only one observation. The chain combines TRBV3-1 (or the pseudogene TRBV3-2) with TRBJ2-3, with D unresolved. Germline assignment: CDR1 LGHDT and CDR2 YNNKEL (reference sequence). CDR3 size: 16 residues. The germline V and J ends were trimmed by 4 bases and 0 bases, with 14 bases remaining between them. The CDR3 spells CASSRRRLASTDTQYF. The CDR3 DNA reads TGTGCCAGCAGCCGAAGACGACTGGCTAGCACAGATACGCAGTATTTT.

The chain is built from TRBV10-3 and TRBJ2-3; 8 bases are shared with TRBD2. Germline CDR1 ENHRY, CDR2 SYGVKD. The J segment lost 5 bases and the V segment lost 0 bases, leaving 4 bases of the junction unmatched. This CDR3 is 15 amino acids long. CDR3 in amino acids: CAISESSGVIDTQYF. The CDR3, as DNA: TGTGCCATCAGTGAGTCTAGCGGGGTGATAGATACGCAGTATTTT.

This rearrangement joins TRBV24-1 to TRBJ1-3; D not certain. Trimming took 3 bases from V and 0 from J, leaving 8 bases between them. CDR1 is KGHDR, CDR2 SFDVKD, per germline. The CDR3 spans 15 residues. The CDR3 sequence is CATSDAANSGNTIYF. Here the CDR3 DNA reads TGTGCCACCAGTGATGCAGCCAACTCTGGAAACACCATATATTTT.